This T cell receptor beta chain was retrieved from a study of cytotoxic CD8 clonotypes in ibrutinib-treated CLL. Study context: Patients: over 9 relapsed/refractory, roughly 14 treatment-naive, 17 to 18 IGHV unmutated. The authors obtained response samples at a median of around eleven months of treatment, range 6 to 36.

This clone was detected only a few times. Its antigen is still unknown. Cryopreserved PBMCs were the source of around 2 micrograms of genomic DNA, which went to TCR beta libraries. Per germline, CDR1 KGHSH and CDR2 LQKENI. This CDR3 has 17 amino acids. The ends were cut back, 0 bases at V and 0 bases at J, with 12 bases in the middle. This table comes from immunoSEQ multiplex PCR, and its TCRdb copy is limited to in-frame clones, with some not included. The sample yields around 160,000 clones, roughly 86% seen once. Findings and caveats of the study: Clonality at baseline surpassed age-matched healthy donors and tracked circulating CD8+ T-cell counts.

The chain uses TRBV18 and TRBJ1-5; D is possibly TRBD1 (5 bases). The specimen comprised PBMCs, sampled after 12 months of ibrutinib treatment. The sequence was collected from a human donor with chronic lymphocytic leukemia. Here the CDR3 reads CASSPPGPTYSNQPQHF. CDR3 nucleotide sequence: TGTGCCAGCTCACCACCGGGACCTACTTATAGCAATCAGCCCCAGCATTTT.